This TCR beta chain was sequenced during a study of blood T cell repertoires in COVID-19. Turning to the study itself: Whether acute or convalescent, the COVID-19 samples came from the United States, Italy and Spain. T cells, B-cell-depleted T cells, or PBMCs provided the cDNA or gDNA that served as material.

Per germline, CDR1 SQVTM and CDR2 ANQGSEA. After removal of 3 bases from V and 4 bases from J, the junction contained 9 bases not matched to a gene. The CDR3 length is 15 residues. Per the original methods: Amplification of reference gene primers provided the estimated nucleated cell counts. This table comes from immunoSEQ multiplex PCR, and its TCRdb copy is limited to in-frame clones, with some not included. For V, J and clone size, that table is used; D and trimming come from the DNA. The data hold some 45,000 clones, with 87% observed a single time. This sequence originates from a man between 60 and 70 years old with active COVID-19. The source material was peripheral blood. J is TRBJ2-1 and V is TRBV29-1; 7 nucleotides agree with TRBD1. CDR3: CSVESRWTGYNEQFF. The CDR3 DNA sequence: TGCAGCGTTGAGAGTAGGTGGACAGGATACAATGAGCAGTTCTTC.